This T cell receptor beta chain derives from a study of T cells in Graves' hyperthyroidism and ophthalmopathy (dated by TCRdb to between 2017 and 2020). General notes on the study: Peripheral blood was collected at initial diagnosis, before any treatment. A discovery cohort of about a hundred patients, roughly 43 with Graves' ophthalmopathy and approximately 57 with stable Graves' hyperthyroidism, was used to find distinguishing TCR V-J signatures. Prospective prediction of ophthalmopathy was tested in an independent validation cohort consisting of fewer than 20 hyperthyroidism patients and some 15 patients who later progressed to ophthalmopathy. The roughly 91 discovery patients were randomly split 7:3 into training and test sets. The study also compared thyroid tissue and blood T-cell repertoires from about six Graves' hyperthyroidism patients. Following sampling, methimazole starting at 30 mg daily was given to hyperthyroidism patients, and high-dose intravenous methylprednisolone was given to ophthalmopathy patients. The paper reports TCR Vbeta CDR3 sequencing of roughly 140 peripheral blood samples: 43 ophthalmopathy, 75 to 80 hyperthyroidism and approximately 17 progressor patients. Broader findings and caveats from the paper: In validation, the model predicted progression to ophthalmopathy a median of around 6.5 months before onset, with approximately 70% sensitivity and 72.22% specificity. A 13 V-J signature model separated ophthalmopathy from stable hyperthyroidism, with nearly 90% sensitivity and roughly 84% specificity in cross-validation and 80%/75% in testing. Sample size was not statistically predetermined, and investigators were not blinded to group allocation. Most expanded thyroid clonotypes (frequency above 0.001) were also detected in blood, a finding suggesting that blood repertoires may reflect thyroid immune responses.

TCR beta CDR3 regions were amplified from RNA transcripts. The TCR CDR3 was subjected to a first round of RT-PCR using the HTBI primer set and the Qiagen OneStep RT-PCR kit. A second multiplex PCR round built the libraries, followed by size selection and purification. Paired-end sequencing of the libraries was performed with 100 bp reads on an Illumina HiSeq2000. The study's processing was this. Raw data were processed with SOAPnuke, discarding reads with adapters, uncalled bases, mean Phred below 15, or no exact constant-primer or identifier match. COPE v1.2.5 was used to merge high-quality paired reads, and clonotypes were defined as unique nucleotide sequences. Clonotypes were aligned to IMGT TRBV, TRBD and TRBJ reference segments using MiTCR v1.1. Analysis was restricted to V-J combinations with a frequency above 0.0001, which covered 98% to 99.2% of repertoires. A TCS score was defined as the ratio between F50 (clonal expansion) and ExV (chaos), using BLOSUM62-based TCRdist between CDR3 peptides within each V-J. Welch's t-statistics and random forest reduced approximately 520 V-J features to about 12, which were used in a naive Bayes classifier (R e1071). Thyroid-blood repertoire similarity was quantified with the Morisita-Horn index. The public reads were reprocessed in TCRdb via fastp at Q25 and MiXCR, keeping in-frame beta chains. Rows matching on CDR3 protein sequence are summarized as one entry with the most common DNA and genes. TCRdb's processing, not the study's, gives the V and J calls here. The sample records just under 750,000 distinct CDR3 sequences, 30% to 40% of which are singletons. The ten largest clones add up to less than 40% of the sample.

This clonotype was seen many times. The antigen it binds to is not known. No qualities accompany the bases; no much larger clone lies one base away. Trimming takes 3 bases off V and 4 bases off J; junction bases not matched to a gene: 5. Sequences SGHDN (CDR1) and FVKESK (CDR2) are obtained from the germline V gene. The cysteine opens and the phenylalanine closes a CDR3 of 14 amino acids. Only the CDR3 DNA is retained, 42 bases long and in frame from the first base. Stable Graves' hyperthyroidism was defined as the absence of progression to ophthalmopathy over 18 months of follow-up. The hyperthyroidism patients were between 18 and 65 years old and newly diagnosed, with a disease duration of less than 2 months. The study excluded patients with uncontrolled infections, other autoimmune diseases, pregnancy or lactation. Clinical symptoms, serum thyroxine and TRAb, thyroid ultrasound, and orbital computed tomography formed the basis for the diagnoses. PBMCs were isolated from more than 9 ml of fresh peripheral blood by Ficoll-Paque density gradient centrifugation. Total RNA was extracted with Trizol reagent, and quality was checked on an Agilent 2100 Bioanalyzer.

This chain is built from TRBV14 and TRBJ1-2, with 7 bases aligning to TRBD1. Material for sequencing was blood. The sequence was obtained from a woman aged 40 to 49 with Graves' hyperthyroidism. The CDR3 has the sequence CASSHFDRAYGYTF. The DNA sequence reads TGTGCCAGCAGCCACTTCGACAGGGCCTATGGCTACACCTTC.